A selection of T cell receptor beta chains follows, all from one sample in a study of regulatory T cells in long-lasting Graves disease. In TCRdb, the multiplex PCR reads were re-called with MiXCR into one record per CDR3 protein. The data contain roughly 560,000 distinct CDR3 sequences, about 12% of them singletons. The data also belong to a second study, concerning T cells in Graves' hyperthyroidism and ophthalmopathy.

This sample comprised peripheral blood mononuclear cells (PBMCs), obtained at new diagnosis, from a patient treated with antithyroid drugs. The receptor set was obtained from a woman in her twenties or thirties with Graves disease. Each CDR3 is given with its conserved first and last residue. The order of the fields is CDR3 protein, V gene.

cdr3_aa: CASSVDRDHYYEQYF
v_call: TRBV9

cdr3_aa: CASSQGDRTGGDEQFF
v_call: TRBV4-1

cdr3_aa: CASSQADGFATAQYF
v_call: TRBV3-1

cdr3_aa: CASSRGSSNYEQYF
v_call: TRBV11-3

cdr3_aa: CASSIVWEDGEAFF
v_call: TRBV19

cdr3_aa: CASSLILTDTQYF
v_call: TRBV7-3

cdr3_aa: CASSWTGSYNEKLFF
v_call: TRBV27

cdr3_aa: CSAWTGNTEAFF
v_call: TRBV29-1

cdr3_aa: CASSLRYPADTQYF
v_call: TRBV14

cdr3_aa: CASSLSQVRDRHNEKLFF
v_call: TRBV7-9

cdr3_aa: CASSSLLAGVSYEQYF
v_call: TRBV27

cdr3_aa: CSANPDRDTEAFF
v_call: TRBV20-1

cdr3_aa: CASLGAGAGELFF
v_call: TRBV27

cdr3_aa: CASSLDGGPETQYF
v_call: TRBV18

cdr3_aa: CSAGLLGLNTEAFF
v_call: TRBV29-1

cdr3_aa: CASSVFRSSGSDEQFF
v_call: TRBV9

cdr3_aa: CASSERPMNTEAFF
v_call: TRBV2

cdr3_aa: CASSSRRSSSYEQYF
v_call: TRBV19

cdr3_aa: CASSYLDISGRLGEQFF
v_call: TRBV6-2/TRBV6-3

cdr3_aa: CASSSPMGQGIHQETQYF
v_call: TRBV11-3

cdr3_aa: CASSDLAGSTDTQYF
v_call: TRBV2

cdr3_aa: CASSFGTQGIYTF
v_call: TRBV27

cdr3_aa: CASSLNVGTQYF
v_call: TRBV28

cdr3_aa: CASSLGTEYNEQFF
v_call: TRBV5-1

cdr3_aa: CASRGGGHNYGYTF
v_call: TRBV9

cdr3_aa: CASSLKDGPNYGYTF
v_call: TRBV7-2

cdr3_aa: CSACPWQITEAFF
v_call: TRBV20-1

cdr3_aa: CASSQLTGELFF
v_call: TRBV11-2

cdr3_aa: CASSIKGLETQYF
v_call: TRBV19

cdr3_aa: CSAKVPAGTGTEAFF
v_call: TRBV20-1

cdr3_aa: CASSPARYEQYF
v_call: TRBV18

cdr3_aa: CASSSRGSYTDTQYF
v_call: TRBV4-1

cdr3_aa: CASSLHTAPGQGAYGYTF
v_call: TRBV4-2

cdr3_aa: CASSLRTGEENTIYF
v_call: TRBV7-2

cdr3_aa: CASSGSGSYNEQFF
v_call: TRBV19

cdr3_aa: CASTAKGGGQPQHF
v_call: TRBV19

cdr3_aa: CASSPNGGDRTGANVLTF
v_call: TRBV7-3

cdr3_aa: CASSYPGQGKSYEQYF
v_call: TRBV6-5

cdr3_aa: CASTLRGGASDSPYEQYF
v_call: TRBV19

cdr3_aa: CASSYGTGSTDTQYF
v_call: TRBV6-2/TRBV6-3